Below, 10 T cell receptor beta chains from the same sample are listed, as sequenced in a study of cytomegalovirus exposure and HLA in healthy donors. A multiplex PCR was run with 60 Vbeta primers and 13 Jbeta primers. TCRdb's table, derived via immunoSEQ multiplex PCR, lists solely in-frame clones and lacks some. The repertoire holds 150,000 to 250,000 clones, with 70% to 80% as singletons. What was sequenced was PBMCs. The receptors originated from a girl aged 10 to 17 in good health and CMV-seropositive.

This chain joins TRBV6-5 and TRBJ1-3, with D unclear. Germline CDR1 reads MNHEY; CDR2 reads SVGAGI. The V end lost 3 bases, the J end lost 2 bases, and 11 bases lay between the germline ends. The CDR3 is 15 amino acids. CDR3 sequence: CASSYSEGTGNTIYF. DNA of the CDR3: TGTGCCAGCAGTTATTCCGAGGGAACTGGAAACACCATATATTTT.

This clone came up a few times. The CDR3 region is CASSQGFEAFF. The CDR3 coding sequence is TGTGCCAGCAGCCAGGGTTTTGAAGCTTTCTTT. The V and J genes are TRBV6-5 and TRBJ1-1, with D possibly TRBD1 on 5 matching bases. Per germline, CDR1 MNHEY and CDR2 SVGAGI. V was pared by 6 bases and J by 7 bases, with 9 bases between. This CDR3 region has 11 residues.

The chain recombines TRBV9 with TRBJ2-7; perhaps TRBD2 as D (5 bases). The CDR3 is 15 residues long. V lost 0 bases and J 3 bases, leaving 13 bases between the germline ends. Germline V gives CDR1 SGDLS, CDR2 YYNGEE. The CDR3 sequence is CASSVGYIGGYEQYF. Written as DNA, the CDR3 is TGTGCCAGCAGCGTAGGCTACATTGGAGGCTACGAGCAGTACTTC. Drawing the rest from reference TRBV9 and TRBJ2-7, the complete variable domain is DSGVTQTPKHLITATGQRVTLRCSPRSGDLSVYWYQQSLDQGLQFLIQYYNGEERAKGNILERFSAQQFPDLHSELNLSSLELGDSALYFCASSVGYIGGYEQYFGPGTRLTVT.

This chain links TRBV7-9 with TRBJ2-2; D unresolved. The CDR3 is made up of 17 amino acids. Germline V CDR1 and CDR2: SEHNR, FQNEAQ (reference sequence). V gave up 4 bases and J gave up 0 bases, with 15 bases separating them. As DNA, the CDR3 is TGTGCCAGCAGCTCCCCAGAGAGGTCGCCGAACACCGGGGAGCTGTTTTTT. It codes for CASSSPERSPNTGELFF.

V and J are TRBV7-9 and TRBJ2-1; a possible D gene is TRBD2 (6 bases). The CDR3 totals 16 residues. CDR1 and CDR2 from the germline V gene are SEHNR and FQNEAQ (reference sequence). The V end was cut by 5 bases, the J end by 0 bases, with 14 bases between. The CDR3 nucleotides read TGTGCCAGCAGCGATCAGAGGAGGGGCTCCTACAATGAGCAGTTCTTC. The encoded protein is CASSDQRRGSYNEQFF. Supplemented by reference TRBV7-9 and TRBJ2-1, the full variable domain reads DTGVSQNPRHKITKRGQNVTFRCDPISEHNRLYWYRQTLGQGPEFLTYFQNEAQLEKSRLLSDRFSAERPKGSFSTLEIQRTEQGDSAMYLCASSDQRRGSYNEQFFGPGTRLTVL.

The chain links TRBV29-1 to TRBJ2-2; D perhaps matches TRBD2 (6 bases). The germline V gene encodes CDR1 SQVTM and CDR2 ANQGSEA. With 6 bases removed from V and 4 bases from J, the gap between germline ends came to 15 bases. This CDR3 comprises 14 residues. In DNA form, the CDR3 reads TGCAGCGTATGCCCGGGGGAAGCCACCGGGGAGCTGTTTTTT. Its protein is CSVCPGEATGELFF.

CDR3 protein: CASTGGEKLFF. Here the CDR3 DNA reads TGTGCCAGCACGGGGGGGGAAAAACTGTTTTTT. This sequence joins TRBV2 and TRBJ1-4; TRBD1 is a possible D gene (5 bases). Looked up from germline, CDR1 is SNHLY and CDR2 is FYNNEI. V was trimmed by 7 bases and J by 8 bases, leaving 8 bases between them. CDR3 size: 11 residues.

The rearrangement uses TRBV11-2 and TRBJ1-3; 8 bases fit TRBD1. Trimming at V came to 1 base and at J to 9 bases, leaving 11 bases not matched to a gene. CDR1 is SGHAT and CDR2 is FQNNGV in the germline V gene. This CDR3 comprises 16 residues. The CDR3 spells CASSLANRGTGRTIYF. CDR3 DNA: TGTGCCAGCAGCTTAGCTAACAGGGGGACGGGTCGCACCATATATTTT.

The chain is built from TRBV10-3 and TRBJ2-5, with 13 bases identical to TRBD2. Germline CDR1 and CDR2: ENHRY and SYGVKD. V lost 0 bases and J lost 1; bases outside the gene matches: 8. The CDR3 loop spans 19 amino acids. The CDR3 DNA reads TGTGCCATCAGTGAGTCGGCGGGACTAGCGGGGTTTATCCAAGAGACCCAGTACTTC. As protein: CAISESAGLAGFIQETQYF.

The chain carries TRBV5-4 and TRBJ2-1; 10 positions agree with TRBD2. The V gene's germline CDR1 is SGHNT and CDR2 YYREEE (reference sequence). V shed 2 bases, J shed 0 bases, and the junction held 8 bases outside the gene matches. The CDR3 is 18 residues long. CDR3 in DNA: TGTGCCAGCAGCTTCTCACTAGCGGGGACCTACTCCTACAATGAGCAGTTCTTC. This sequence encodes CASSFSLAGTYSYNEQFF.